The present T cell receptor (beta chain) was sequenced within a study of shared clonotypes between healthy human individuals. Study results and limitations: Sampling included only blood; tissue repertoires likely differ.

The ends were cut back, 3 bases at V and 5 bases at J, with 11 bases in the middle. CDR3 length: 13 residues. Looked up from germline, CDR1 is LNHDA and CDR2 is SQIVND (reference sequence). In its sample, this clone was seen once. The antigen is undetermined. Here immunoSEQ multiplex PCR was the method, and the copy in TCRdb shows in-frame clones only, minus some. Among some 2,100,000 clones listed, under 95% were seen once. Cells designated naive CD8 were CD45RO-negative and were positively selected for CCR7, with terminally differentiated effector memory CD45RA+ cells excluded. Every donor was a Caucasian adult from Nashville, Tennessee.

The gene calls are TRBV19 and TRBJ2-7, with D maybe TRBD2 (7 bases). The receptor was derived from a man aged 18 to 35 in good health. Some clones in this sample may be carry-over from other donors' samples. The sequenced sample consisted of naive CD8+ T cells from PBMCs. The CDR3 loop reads CASSITGGDEQYF. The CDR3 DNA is TGTGCCAGTAGTATTACGGGGGGCGACGAGCAGTACTTC.